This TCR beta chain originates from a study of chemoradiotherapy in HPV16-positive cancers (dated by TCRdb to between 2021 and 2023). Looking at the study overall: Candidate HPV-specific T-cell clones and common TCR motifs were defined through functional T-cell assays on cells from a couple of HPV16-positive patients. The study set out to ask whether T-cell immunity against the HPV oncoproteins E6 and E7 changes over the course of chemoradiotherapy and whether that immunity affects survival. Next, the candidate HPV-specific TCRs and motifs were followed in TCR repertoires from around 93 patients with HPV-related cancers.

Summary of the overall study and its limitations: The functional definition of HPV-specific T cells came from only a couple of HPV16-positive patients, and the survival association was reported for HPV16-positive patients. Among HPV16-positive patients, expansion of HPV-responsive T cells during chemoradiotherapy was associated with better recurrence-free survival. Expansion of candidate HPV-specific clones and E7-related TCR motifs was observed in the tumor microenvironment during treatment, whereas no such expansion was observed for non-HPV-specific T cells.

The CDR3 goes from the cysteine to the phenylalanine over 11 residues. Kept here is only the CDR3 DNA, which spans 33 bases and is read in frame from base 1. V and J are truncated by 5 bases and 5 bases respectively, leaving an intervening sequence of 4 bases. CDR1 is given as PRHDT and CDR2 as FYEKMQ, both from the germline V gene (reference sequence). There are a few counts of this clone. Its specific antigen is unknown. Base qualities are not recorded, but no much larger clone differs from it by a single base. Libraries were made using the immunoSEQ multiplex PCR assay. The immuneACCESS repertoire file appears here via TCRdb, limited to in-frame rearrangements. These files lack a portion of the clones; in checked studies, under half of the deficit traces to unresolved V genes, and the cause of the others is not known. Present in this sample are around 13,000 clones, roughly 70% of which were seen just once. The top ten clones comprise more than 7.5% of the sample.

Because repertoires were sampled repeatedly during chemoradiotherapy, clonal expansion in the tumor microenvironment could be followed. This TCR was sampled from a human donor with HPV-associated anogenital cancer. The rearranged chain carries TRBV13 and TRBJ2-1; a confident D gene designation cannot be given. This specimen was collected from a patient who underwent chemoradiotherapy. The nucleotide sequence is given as TGTGCCAGCAGCGCGCACAATGAGCAGTTCTTC. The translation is CASSAHNEQFF. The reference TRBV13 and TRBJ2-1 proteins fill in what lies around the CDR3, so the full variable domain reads AAGVIQSPRHLIKEKRETATLKCYPIPRHDTVYWYQQGPGQDPQFLISFYEKMQSDKGSIPDRFSAQQFSDYHSELNMSSLELGDSALYFCASSAHNEQFFGPGTRLTVL.